The 24 T cell receptor beta chains below all came from one sample that was sequenced in a study of lung T cells in sarcoidosis with Löfgren's syndrome. Via MiXCR, TCRdb re-called the reads, giving one row per CDR3 protein. The data contain 58,000 or so distinct CDR3 sequences, about 20% of them singletons. Material for sequencing was CD4+ T cells from PBMCs. The receptors were gathered from a human donor with sarcoidosis (Löfgren's syndrome or another form), or a control subject (not recorded which).

The chain is built from TRBV11-3 and TRBJ2-1, with D perhaps matching TRBD1 (6 bases). In germline, CDR1 is SGHNT, CDR2 YENEEA. The CDR3 runs to 12 residues. Trimming took off 5 bases at V and 9 bases at J, with 11 bases between the two ends. This CDR3 is CASSRGGPEQFF. The CDR3, as DNA: TGTGCCAGCAGCCGAGGGGGACCTGAGCAGTTCTTC.

This clonotype was counted many times. V is TRBV6-1 and J is TRBJ1-5; 10 positions match TRBD1. J lost 3 bases, V lost 5 bases, and 4 bases had no gene match. The V gene's germline CDR1 is MNHNS and CDR2 SASEGT. The CDR3 consists of 15 residues. The CDR3 loop reads CASSRDRGANQPQHF. CDR3 coding DNA: TGTGCCAGCAGTAGGGACAGGGGCGCCAATCAGCCCCAGCATTTT.

This clonotype was seen repeatedly, ten times or more. J is TRBJ2-6 and V is TRBV20-1; D is perhaps TRBD1 (5 bases). Trimming cost V 3 bases and J 12 bases, with 18 bases left between them. Germline V gives CDR1 DFQATT, CDR2 SNEGSKA (reference sequence). The CDR3 runs to 14 residues. The CDR3 nucleotides are TGCAGTGCTAGGACGGACACAGCCGTTCCCGTCCTGACTTTC. This sequence encodes CSARTDTAVPVLTF.

Concerning this clonotype: A much bigger clone sits one base away, suggesting this may be a read error. The gene calls are TRBV28 and TRBJ2-1, with 12 bases matching TRBD2. The length of the CDR3 is 17 residues. Germline CDR1 is MDHEN and CDR2 is SYDVKM. The CDR3 coding sequence is TGTGCCAGCACGTGGGCTAGCGGGAGGGGGGTGTACAATGGGCAGTTCTTC. Translation: CASTWASGRGVYNGQFF.

Only a few counts were recorded for this clonotype. An end of the junction differs from the germline gene, which may be a read error. V gene TRBV29-1 combines with J gene TRBJ1-1; 8 bases map to TRBD1. The CDR3 contains 10 residues. CDR1 is SQVTM, CDR2 ANQGSEA, per germline. CDR3 in DNA: TGCAGCGTGGCGGACAGGGAAGTTTTCTTT. This sequence encodes CSVADREVFF. Full variable domain (missing parts from reference TRBV29-1 and TRBJ1-1): SAVISQKPSRDICQRGTSLTIQCQVDSQVTMMFWYRQQPGQSLTLIATANQGSEATYESGFVIDKFPISRPNLTFSTLTVSNMSPEDSSIYLCSVADREVFFGQGTRLTVV.

This clonotype was picked up a small number of times. The chain combines TRBV7-3 with TRBJ2-3; tentatively, D is TRBD2 (6 bases). This CDR3 has 14 residues. CDR1 is SGHTA, CDR2 FQGTGA, per germline. V was shortened by 2 bases and J by 2 bases, with 8 bases between the two germline ends. In DNA form, the CDR3 reads TGTGCCAGCAGCTTACGGGAGCACACAGATACGCAGTATTTT. This encodes CASSLREHTDTQYF. The full variable domain, rest sourced from reference TRBV7-3 and TRBJ2-3, is GAGVSQTPSNKVTEKGKYVELRCDPISGHTALYWYRQSLGQGPEFLIYFQGTGAADDSGLPNDRFFAVRPEGSVSTLKIQRTERGDSAVYLCASSLREHTDTQYFGPGTRLTVL.

This clonotype was found many times. The chain joins TRBV28 to TRBJ1-2, with D unresolved. Per germline, CDR1 MDHEN and CDR2 SYDVKM. V lost 2 bases, J lost 2 bases, and 12 bases lay in between. This CDR3 is 15 amino acids long. This CDR3 reads CASSLKPAENYGYTF. CDR3 nucleotides: TGTGCCAGCAGTTTAAAACCCGCGGAGAACTATGGCTACACCTTC.

This clonotype was recorded only once. This may come from a read error, since a much larger clone is one base off. The J gene is TRBJ2-7, the V gene TRBV28; 11 bases agree with TRBD2. This CDR3 contains 18 residues. Trimming took 4 bases from V and 6 from J; bases not matched to a gene: 17. Germline assignment: CDR1 MDHEN and CDR2 SYDVKM. The CDR3 spells CASSSLGDAGLAVGEQYF. The CDR3 nucleotides are TGTGCCAGCAGTTCTCTGGGCGACGCGGGACTAGCGGTAGGCGAGCAGTACTTC.

This clonotype appeared many times. This chain links TRBV4-2 with TRBJ1-5; 8 bases match TRBD1. CDR1 is LGHNA, CDR2 YNFKEQ, per germline. J lost 0 bases, V lost 0 bases, and 7 bases had no gene match. The CDR3 runs to 18 residues. The CDR3 coding sequence is TGTGCCAGCAGCCAAGATTCGGACAGGGATTATAGCAATCAGCCCCAGCATTTT. Encoded protein: CASSQDSDRDYSNQPQHF.

A note on this clonotype: A read error is possible here, since a much larger clone lies one base away. The gene calls are TRBV28 and TRBJ2-2, with D unresolved. CDR1 and CDR2 (germline): MDHEN, SYDVKM. The CDR3 consists of 13 residues. V was shortened by 8 bases and J by 2 bases, with 9 bases between the two germline ends. The chain's CDR3 is CASGVINTGELFF. CDR3 in DNA: TGTGCCAGCGGCGTTATAAACACCGGGGAGCTGTTTTTT.

There are many counts of this clonotype. This chain connects TRBV11-2 to TRBJ2-3, with TRBD1 as a possible D gene (5 bases). Trimming removed 3 bases from V and 0 bases from J, with 13 bases in between. Germline assignment: CDR1 SGHAT and CDR2 FQNNGV. The CDR3 is 16 amino acids. CDR3 loop: CASSFYRSESTDTQYF. The DNA of the CDR3 is TGTGCCAGCAGCTTCTACAGGAGCGAAAGCACAGATACGCAGTATTTT.

In its sample, this clonotype was seen many times. The chain has TRBV19 and TRBJ2-3; 8 bases map to TRBD2. The CDR3 length is 20 residues. The germline V gene encodes CDR1 LNHDA and CDR2 SQIVND (reference sequence). Unmatched junction bases numbered 18, after V lost 4 bases and J lost 0 bases. DNA of the CDR3: TGTGCCAGTAGTAGCGACGGACTAGCTTTGTTACCTTCGAGCACAGATACGCAGTATTTT. It codes for CASSSDGLALLPSSTDTQYF.

The rearrangement uses TRBV18 and TRBJ2-3; D call uncertain. Looked up from germline, CDR1 is KGHSH and CDR2 is LQKENI. The CDR3 runs 16 residues. V lost 4 bases and J 2 bases, leaving 16 bases between the germline ends. CDR3 loop: CASSLSEYGFTDTQYF. The CDR3 DNA is TGTGCCAGCTCACTCTCCGAATACGGGTTCACAGATACGCAGTATTTT.

This clonotype was recorded many times. V usage is TRBV20-1 and J usage is TRBJ2-7; no reliable D call. Germline lookup yields CDR1 DFQATT and CDR2 SNEGSKA (reference sequence). CDR3 size: 11 residues. Deletions cut 3 bases from V and 9 bases from J, with 12 bases between. The chain's CDR3 is CSASLGWVQYV. The CDR3 coding sequence is TGCAGTGCTAGCCTTGGGTGGGTGCAGTACGTC.

A remark on this clonotype: As the CDR3 is not closed by the conserved phenylalanine or tryptophan, this likely results from a read error. The rearrangement uses TRBV5-5 and TRBJ2-5, with D tentatively TRBD2 (6 bases). V lost 2 bases to trimming and J lost 2 bases, with 13 bases between them. Germline V gene sequence: CDR1 SGHKS, CDR2 YYEKEE (reference sequence). The CDR3 length is 15 residues. CDR3 residues: CASSFGRMLQETQYL. CDR3 in DNA: TGTGCCAGCAGCTTTGGGAGGATGTTACAAGAGACCCAGTACCTC.

This clonotype came up many times. The chain links TRBV27 to TRBJ1-2; no definite D call. The CDR3 sequence is 15 residues long. Deletions cut 2 bases from V and 1 base from J, with 11 bases between. CDR1 and CDR2 from the germline V gene are MNHEY and SMNVEV (reference sequence). CDR3 sequence: CASSLGKGINYGYTF. The DNA for the CDR3 is TGTGCCAGCAGTTTAGGAAAGGGAATTAACTATGGCTACACCTTC.

The table lists this clonotype with many counts. The rearrangement uses TRBV28 and TRBJ1-5; possibly TRBD1 for D (6 bases). This CDR3 region has 13 residues. Deletions cut 2 bases from V and 8 bases from J, with 10 bases between. CDR1 and CDR2 (germline): MDHEN, SYDVKM. The CDR3 loop is CASSLTGRKPQHF. The CDR3 DNA reads as TGTGCCAGCAGTTTAACAGGGAGAAAGCCCCAGCATTTT.

A few counts support this clonotype. The chain combines TRBV6-6 with TRBJ2-7; D is undetermined. The length of the CDR3 is 14 residues. V was pared by 0 bases and J by 2 bases, with 8 bases between. In germline, CDR1 is MNHNY, CDR2 SVGAGI (reference sequence). The CDR3 bases are TGTGCCAGCAGTTACTCGTACGGACCCTACGAGCAGTACTTC. Translating gives CASSYSYGPYEQYF.

This clonotype showed up many times. The rearrangement uses TRBV27 and TRBJ1-5, with D possibly matching TRBD1 (5 bases). Trimming pared 5 bases from V and 3 bases from J, leaving 11 bases between. In germline, CDR1 is MNHEY, CDR2 SMNVEV (reference sequence). The CDR3 runs to 14 residues. This CDR3 reads CASSAAGHNQPQHF. The CDR3 DNA is TGTGCCAGCAGTGCCGCAGGGCACAATCAGCCCCAGCATTTT.

This clonotype was recorded at least ten times. This chain joins TRBV28 and TRBJ1-2; 9 bases fit TRBD1. After removal of 5 bases from V and 8 bases from J, the junction contained 9 bases not matched to a gene. This CDR3 comprises 14 residues. The germline gives CDR1 MDHEN, CDR2 SYDVKM. The CDR3, as DNA: TGTGCCAGCAGTACAACAGGGGGCACAGGAGGCTACACCTTC. Its translation: CASSTTGGTGGYTF.

This clonotype has a handful of counts. The J gene is TRBJ2-7, the V gene TRBV12-3 or TRBV12-4; 7 nucleotides align to TRBD2. V dropped 4 bases and J dropped 3; count of bases not matched to a gene: 6. CDR3 size: 14 residues. CDR3 sequence: CASSWTGGYYEQYF. In DNA form, the CDR3 reads TGTGCCAGCAGTTGGACCGGGGGGTACTACGAGCAGTACTTC.

V usage is TRBV18 and J usage is TRBJ1-5, with TRBD1 matching over 12 bases. The germline V gene has CDR1 KGHSH and CDR2 LQKENI. The V segment lost 6 bases and the J segment 6 bases; nucleotides outside the gene matches: 9. This CDR3 spans 16 amino acids. Here the CDR3 reads CASSEMGTGGTQPQHF. Here the CDR3 DNA reads TGTGCCAGCTCTGAAATGGGGACAGGGGGCACTCAGCCCCAGCATTTT. Combining the CDR3 with reference TRBV18 and TRBJ1-5 gives the whole variable domain NAGVMQNPRHLVRRRGQEARLRCSPMKGHSHVYWYRQLPEEGLKFMVYLQKENIIDESGMPKERFSAEFPKEGPSILRIQQVVRGDSAAYFCASSEMGTGGTQPQHFGDGTRLSIL.

This clonotype was counted many times. This sequence joins TRBV6-6 and TRBJ2-1; 11 bases are shared with TRBD1. Germline CDR1 reads MNHNY; CDR2 reads SVGAGI (reference sequence). Trimming at V came to 2 bases and at J to 8 bases, leaving 5 bases not matched to a gene. This CDR3 region has 15 residues. CDR3 region: CASSYRGQGGHEQFF. For the CDR3, the DNA is TGTGCCAGCAGTTACCGGGGACAGGGGGGTCATGAGCAGTTCTTC.

This clonotype has a count of ten or more. This chain links TRBV20-1 with TRBJ2-1; perhaps TRBD2 as D (6 bases). The V end was cut by 1 base, the J end by 5 bases, with 15 bases between. Germline CDR1 is DFQATT and CDR2 is SNEGSKA (reference sequence). This CDR3 comprises 15 residues. The CDR3 region is CSARVAAGSDNEQFF. The CDR3 DNA is TGCAGTGCTAGAGTGGCCGCGGGATCTGACAATGAGCAGTTCTTC.